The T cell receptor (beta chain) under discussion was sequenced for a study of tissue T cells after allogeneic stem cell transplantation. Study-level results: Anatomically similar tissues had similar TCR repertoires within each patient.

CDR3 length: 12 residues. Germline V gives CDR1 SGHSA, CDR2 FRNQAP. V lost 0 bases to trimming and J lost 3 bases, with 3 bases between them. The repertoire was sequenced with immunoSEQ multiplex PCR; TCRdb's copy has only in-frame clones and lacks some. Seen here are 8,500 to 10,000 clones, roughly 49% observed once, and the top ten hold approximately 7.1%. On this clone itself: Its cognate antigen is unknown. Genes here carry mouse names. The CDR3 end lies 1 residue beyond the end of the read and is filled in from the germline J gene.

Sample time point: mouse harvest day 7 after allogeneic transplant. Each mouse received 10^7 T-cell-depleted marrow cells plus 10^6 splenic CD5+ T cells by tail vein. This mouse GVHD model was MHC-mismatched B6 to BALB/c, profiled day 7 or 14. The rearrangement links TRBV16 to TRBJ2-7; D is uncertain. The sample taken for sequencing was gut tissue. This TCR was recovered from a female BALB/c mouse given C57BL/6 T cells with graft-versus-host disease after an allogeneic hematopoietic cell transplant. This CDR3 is CASSLDIYEQYF. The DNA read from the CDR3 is TGTGCAAGCAGCTTAGACATCTATGAACAGTAC. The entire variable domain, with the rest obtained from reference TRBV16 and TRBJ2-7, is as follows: NAGVIQTPRHKVTGKGQEATLWCEPISGHSAVFWYRQTIVQGLEFLTYFRNQAPIDDSGMPKERFSAQMPNQSHSTLKIQSTQPQDSAVYLCASSLDIYEQYFGPGTRLTVL.